This T cell receptor (beta chain) is drawn from a study of patients and donors after allogeneic stem cell transplantation. In its sample, this clonotype was seen a few times. MiXCR was run by TCRdb on the RT-PCR reads, yielding one entry per CDR3 protein. The table includes about 960,000 distinct CDR3 sequences, around 17% detected once. This CDR3 has 14 residues. Germline loops: CDR1 MNHEY, CDR2 SVGAGI. Losses at the gene ends were 3 bases for V and 3 bases for J; bases not matched to a gene: 4. The chain links TRBV6-5 to TRBJ1-2; 7 bases line up with TRBD1. Sequenced material: blood, either unsorted or a sorted T cell fraction (not recorded which). The origin of this receptor is a human donor who was either an allogeneic HSCT recipient or a stem cell or donor lymphocyte infusion donor (not recorded which). It is not recorded whose cells these are; they may come from a transplant donor. CDR3 loop: CASSYHDRDYGYTF. In DNA form, the CDR3 reads TGTGCCAGCAGTTATCACGACAGGGACTATGGCTACACCTTC.